Listed below are T cell receptor beta chains from one sample, sequenced in a study of response to subunit inactivated influenza vaccine. TCRdb reprocessed the RT-PCR reads with MiXCR, giving one entry per CDR3 protein. The table lists approximately 520,000 distinct CDR3 sequences, around 25% of them singletons. Sequenced material: CD4+ T cells sorted from PBMCs, taken about 5 days after vaccination. The receptors derive from a man in his fifties or sixties who received an inactivated influenza vaccine. The conserved cysteine and the conserved F or W are not part of the CDR3 here. Size is stated for part of the rows, as once, few or many counts, or as a class when the clone is expanded.

V gene	clone size	CDR3 protein
TRBV4-3	few	ASSLSLRGTDTQY
TRBV6-2/TRBV6-3	-	ASQTGTALH
TRBV13	-	ASSLGPLPQH
TRBV7-9	-	ASSPPGTGRNEQF
TRBV20-1	few	SATTSGGPRLFREQY
TRBV4-1	-	ASSPGRGAWVGYT
TRBV4-2	-	ASSQSRYTGELF
TRBV6-2/TRBV6-3	-	ASSYWTPMNTEAF
TRBV7-9	once	ASSPTGRYYEQY
TRBV20-1	-	SASGTGGFNEQF
TRBV11-2	few	ASSPRLGTDTQY
TRBV3-1	-	ASSQATGSDEQY
TRBV5-6	-	ASSPGLAVGVTQY
TRBV10-3	-	AISAGQETYNSPLH
TRBV7-9	few	ASSFRDGNYGYT
TRBV5-1	few	ASSSLAGGLLNEQF
TRBV6-2/TRBV6-3	-	ASSLNGDEAF
TRBV6-2/TRBV6-3	-	ASSYSKGRGRNEQF
TRBV7-8	few	ASSSSWLAGSTDTQY
TRBV20-1	-	SARDPLAGGGGELF
TRBV2	-	ASIKGDRGETQY
TRBV5-6	few	ASRAKVTGMAKNIQY
TRBV23-1	few	ASSQLPLKRATYEQY
TRBV24-1	few	ATSDPAWAGELF
TRBV12-5	-	ASGSDGGYNEQF
TRBV12-3/TRBV12-4	-	ASSRRQWGTGELF
TRBV28	-	ASSSGLNEKLF
TRBV5-1	-	ASSIGTSRTYNEQF
TRBV6-5	few	ASSYSTRGLYTQY
TRBV7-2	-	ASRFSGSSYNEQF
TRBV7-3	once	ASSLTEGRTQY
TRBV4-2	-	ASSQEDREKLF
TRBV11-1	-	ASSLVARGKVPYNEQF
TRBV20-1	-	SASPPRAPRKF
TRBV7-2	many	ASSWTLGSNQPQH
TRBV7-9	-	ASSLVLGGTTYEQY
TRBV29-1	few	SGGTGGREQY
TRBV20-1	-	SARSSWTEAF
TRBV7-2	few	ASSSHSGTGTDTQY